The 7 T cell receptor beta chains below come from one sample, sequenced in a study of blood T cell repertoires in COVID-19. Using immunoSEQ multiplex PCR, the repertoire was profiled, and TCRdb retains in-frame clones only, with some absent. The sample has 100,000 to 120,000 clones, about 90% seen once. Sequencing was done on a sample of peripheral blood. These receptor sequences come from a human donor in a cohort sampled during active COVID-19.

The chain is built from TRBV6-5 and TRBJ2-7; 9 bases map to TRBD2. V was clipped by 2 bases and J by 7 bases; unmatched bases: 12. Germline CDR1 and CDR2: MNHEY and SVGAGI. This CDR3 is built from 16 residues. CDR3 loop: CASSYLQLAGVGEQYF. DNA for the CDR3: TGTGCCAGCAGTTACCTTCAATTAGCGGGAGTAGGAGAGCAGTACTTC.

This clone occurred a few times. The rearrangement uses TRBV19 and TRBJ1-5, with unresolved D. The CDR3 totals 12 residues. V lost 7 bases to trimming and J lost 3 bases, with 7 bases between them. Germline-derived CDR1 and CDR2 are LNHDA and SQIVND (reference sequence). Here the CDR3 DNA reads TGTGCCAGTACAGGTCTCAATCAGCCCCAGCATTTT. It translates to CASTGLNQPQHF.

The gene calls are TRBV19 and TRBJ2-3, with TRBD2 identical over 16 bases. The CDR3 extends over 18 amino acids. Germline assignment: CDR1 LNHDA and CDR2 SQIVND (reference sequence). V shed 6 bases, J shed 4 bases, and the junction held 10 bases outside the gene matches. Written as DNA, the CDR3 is TGTGCCAGTAGCCGTACCGGGACTAGCGGGGGGGCCCCAGATACGCAGTATTTT. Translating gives CASSRTGTSGGAPDTQYF.

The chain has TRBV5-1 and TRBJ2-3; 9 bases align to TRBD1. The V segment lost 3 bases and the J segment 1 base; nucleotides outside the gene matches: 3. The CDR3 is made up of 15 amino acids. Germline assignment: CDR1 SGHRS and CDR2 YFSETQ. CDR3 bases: TGCGCCAGCAGCTGGGGACAGGGTCGCACAGATACGCAGTATTTT. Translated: CASSWGQGRTDTQYF. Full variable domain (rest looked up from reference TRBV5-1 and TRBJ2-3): KAGVTQTPRYLIKTRGQQVTLSCSPISGHRSVSWYQQTPGQGLQFLFEYFSETQRNKGNFPGRFSGRQFSNSRSEMNVSTLELGDSALYLCASSWGQGRTDTQYFGPGTRLTVL.

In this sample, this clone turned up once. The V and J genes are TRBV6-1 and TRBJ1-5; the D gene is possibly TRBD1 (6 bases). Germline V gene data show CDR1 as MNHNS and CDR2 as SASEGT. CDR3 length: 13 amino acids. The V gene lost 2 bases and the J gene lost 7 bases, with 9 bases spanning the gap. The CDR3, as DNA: TGTGCCAGCAGTGAAACACAGGGCCAGCCCCAGCATTTT. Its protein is CASSETQGQPQHF.

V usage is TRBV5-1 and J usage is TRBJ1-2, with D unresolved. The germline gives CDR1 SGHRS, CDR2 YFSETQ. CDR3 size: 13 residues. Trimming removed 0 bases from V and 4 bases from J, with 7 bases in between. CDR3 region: CASSLGRLYGYTF. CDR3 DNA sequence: TGCGCCAGCAGCTTGGGGCGGCTCTATGGCTACACCTTC.

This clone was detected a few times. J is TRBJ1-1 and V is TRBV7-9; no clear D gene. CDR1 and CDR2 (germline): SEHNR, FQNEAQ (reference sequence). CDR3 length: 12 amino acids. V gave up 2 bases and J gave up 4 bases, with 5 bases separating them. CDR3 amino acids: CASSLLITEAFF. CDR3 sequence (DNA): TGTGCCAGCAGCTTACTAATCACTGAAGCTTTCTTT.